The source of this TCR beta chain is a study of blood T cell repertoires in COVID-19. Turning to the study itself: Sites across the United States, Italy and Spain contributed samples from acute and convalescent COVID-19. T cells, B-cell-depleted T cells, or PBMCs provided the cDNA or gDNA that served as material.

Original data processing: Amplified reference gene primers provided the basis for estimating nucleated cell counts. Clones were sequenced by immunoSEQ multiplex PCR, and TCRdb holds only the in-frame ones, with some missing. V, J and clone size are those of that table, while D and trimming were read from the DNA. Of about 210,000 clones in the sample, roughly 81% were seen once. V was cut by 3 bases and J by 1 base, with 10 bases left in between. The germline V gene encodes CDR1 MNHEY and CDR2 SMNVEV (reference sequence). The CDR3 sequence is 15 residues long. The TCR originated in a woman between 50 and 59 years old with active or convalescent COVID-19. The chain has TRBV27 and TRBJ2-1, with D possibly matching TRBD2 (6 bases). The sample comprised peripheral blood. The CDR3 reads CASSFEGLSYNEQFF. The DNA of the CDR3 is TGTGCCAGCAGTTTTGAGGGACTGTCCTACAATGAGCAGTTCTTC.